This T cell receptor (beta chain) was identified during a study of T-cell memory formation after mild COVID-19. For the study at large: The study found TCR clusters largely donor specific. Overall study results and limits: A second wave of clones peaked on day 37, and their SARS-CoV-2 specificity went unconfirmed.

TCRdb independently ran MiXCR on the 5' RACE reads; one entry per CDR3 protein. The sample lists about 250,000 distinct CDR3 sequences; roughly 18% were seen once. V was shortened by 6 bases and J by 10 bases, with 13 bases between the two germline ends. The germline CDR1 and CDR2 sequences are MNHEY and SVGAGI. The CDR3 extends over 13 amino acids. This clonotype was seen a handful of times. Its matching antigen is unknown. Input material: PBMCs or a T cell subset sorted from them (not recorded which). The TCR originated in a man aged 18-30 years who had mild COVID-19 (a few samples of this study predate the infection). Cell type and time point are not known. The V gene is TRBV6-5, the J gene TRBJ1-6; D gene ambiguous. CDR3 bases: TGTGCCAGCAGGGGTACCTCGGGATCACCCCTCCACTTT. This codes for CASRGTSGSPLHF.